The present T cell receptor (beta chain) was sequenced within a study of blood T cell repertoires in COVID-19. Overall study: COVID-19 samples collected from the United States, Italy and Spain covered acute and convalescent phases. Nucleic acid was either cDNA or gDNA, and it came from T cells, B-cell-depleted T cells, or PBMCs.

The CDR3 has 14 amino acids. V lost 7 bases and J lost 1, with 10 bases in between. Per the germline V gene, CDR1 is MNHNY and CDR2 is SVGAGI (reference sequence). Methods used by the authors: Amplification from reference gene primers served as the basis for estimated nucleated cell counts. The protocol was immunoSEQ multiplex PCR, while the TCRdb copy is restricted to in-frame clones and leaves out a portion. Clonal size and the V and J genes are those of that table, whereas D and trimming came from the DNA. This repertoire shows about 210,000 clones, 80% found once; its top ten account for more than 10%.

The chain links TRBV6-6 to TRBJ2-2, with D maybe TRBD1 (5 bases). The sequencing sample was made of peripheral blood. The origin of this receptor is a human donor in a cohort sampled during active COVID-19. The CDR3 region has the DNA TGTGCCAGCAATGTACAGGTGAACACCGGGGAGCTGTTTTTT. Protein sequence: CASNVQVNTGELFF.